A selection of T cell receptor beta chains follows, all from one sample in a study of shared clonotypes between healthy human individuals. The method was immunoSEQ multiplex PCR; TCRdb's version includes in-frame clones alone and lacks a portion of them. The sample gives approximately 530,000 clones, approximately 95% of which show up once; about 0.06% is in the top ten. Sequenced material: naive CD4+ T cells sorted from blood. These receptors all come from a woman in her thirties in good health. Both conserved end residues are part of each CDR3. D genes are given only for firm matches. The listing skips clone size in some rows; elsewhere it reads once, few, many or a size class.

j_gene | abundance | v_gene | d_gene | CDR3aa | CDR3nt
TRBJ2-2 | . | TRBV4-1 | . | CASSQVNGIGELFF | TGCGCCAGCAGCCAAGTTAATGGGATCGGGGAGCTGTTTTTT
TRBJ2-1 | . | TRBV20-1 | . | CSAGPYNEQFF | TGCAGTGCTGGTCCCTACAATGAGCAGTTCTTC
TRBJ2-3 | . | TRBV7-2 | . | CASSPKTGTNFFADTQYF | TGTGCCAGCAGCCCAAAGACAGGCACCAATTTTTTCGCAGATACGCAGTATTTT
TRBJ1-1 | . | TRBV4-1 | . | CASSARVDTEAFF | TGCGCCAGCAGCGCCAGGGTTGACACTGAAGCTTTCTTT
TRBJ2-3 | . | TRBV27 | . | CASSLSSAIPRGTDTQYF | TGTGCCAGCAGTTTATCTAGTGCCATCCCACGAGGCACAGATACGCAGTATTTT
TRBJ2-7 | . | TRBV5-4 | TRBD2 | CASSLRLAGGTYEQYF | TGTGCCAGCAGCTTGCGTCTAGCGGGAGGGACCTACGAGCAGTACTTC
TRBJ2-5 | . | TRBV2 | . | CASSGGMRETQYF | TGTGCCAGCTCAGGGGGGATGAGAGAGACCCAGTACTTC
TRBJ1-2 | once | TRBV7-8 | . | CASSLGQARGYTF | TGTGCCAGCAGCTTAGGACAGGCACGCGGCTACACCTTC
TRBJ2-7 | once | TRBV19 | . | CASSIGGPQRPLYEQYF | TGTGCCAGTAGTATAGGAGGCCCCCAGAGACCCCTATACGAGCAGTACTTC
TRBJ1-4 | . | TRBV6-1 | TRBD1 | CASSTTGGNEKLFF | TGTGCCAGCAGTACGACAGGGGGCAACGAAAAACTGTTTTTT
TRBJ2-7 | once | TRBV19 | TRBD2 | CASSKAGDQSYEQYF | TGTGCCAGTTCCAAAGCGGGAGACCAATCCTACGAGCAGTACTTC
TRBJ2-3 | . | TRBV25-1 | . | CASSPNEGRDTQYF | TGTGCCAGCTCTCCGAACGAGGGGAGAGATACGCAGTATTTT
TRBJ2-5 | . | TRBV28 | . | CASSHPDGKETQYF | TGTGCCAGCAGCCATCCGGACGGGAAAGAGACCCAGTACTTC
TRBJ2-7 | . | TRBV9 | TRBD2 | CASSVEAGLRAEQYF | TGTGCCAGCAGCGTAGAAGCGGGACTTCGCGCCGAGCAGTACTTC
TRBJ1-1 | . | TRBV28 | . | CASTLRGIMNTEAFF | TGTGCCAGCACCCTCCGGGGGATCATGAACACTGAAGCTTTCTTT
TRBJ1-2 | . | TRBV11-2 | . | CASSLARAGDQPYYGYTF | TGTGCCAGCAGCTTAGCTAGGGCAGGAGACCAACCTTACTATGGCTACACCTTC
TRBJ1-2 | . | TRBV28 | TRBD1 | CASSSDRGLFYGYTF | TGTGCCAGCAGCAGTGACAGGGGGCTATTCTATGGCTACACCTTC
TRBJ2-7 | . | TRBV10-3 | TRBD1 | CAIRDSSYEQYF | TGTGCCATAAGGGACAGCTCCTACGAGCAGTACTTC
TRBJ2-1 | . | TRBV28 | . | CASSRRGNEQFF | TGTGCCAGCAGTCGCCGCGGCAATGAGCAGTTCTTC
TRBJ1-5 | . | TRBV2 | . | CASSERRDSNQPQHF | TGTGCCAGCAGTGAACGGAGGGATAGCAATCAGCCCCAGCATTTT
TRBJ2-5 | . | TRBV28 | TRBD2 | CASSPAGGRRRETQYF | TGTGCCAGCAGTCCCGCGGGCGGGAGAAGGCGGGAGACCCAGTACTTC
TRBJ1-5 | . | TRBV19 | . | CASSMSREDPQHF | TGTGCCAGTAGTATGAGTAGGGAGGATCCCCAGCATTTT
TRBJ2-5 | . | TRBV7-9 | . | CASSPRQKETQYF | TGTGCCAGCAGCCCCAGACAGAAAGAGACCCAGTACTTC
TRBJ1-1 | . | TRBV29-1 | . | CSVRNRSTYEAFF | TGCAGCGTCCGAAACAGGTCAACCTATGAAGCTTTCTTT
TRBJ2-1 | . | TRBV10-3 | TRBD2 | CAISSRAGVADEQFF | TGTGCCATCAGTTCTAGGGCGGGGGTGGCCGATGAGCAGTTCTTC
TRBJ2-7 | . | TRBV4-2 | . | CASSRWDIGYEQYF | TGTGCCAGCAGCCGATGGGACATCGGCTACGAGCAGTACTTC
TRBJ1-6 | . | TRBV4-1 | . | CASSQVQGESGVSPLHF | TGCGCCAGCAGCCAAGTTCAAGGGGAGAGCGGGGTTTCACCCCTCCACTTT
TRBJ1-5 | . | TRBV28 | . | CASSTPTRVSQPQHF | TGTGCCAGCAGTACACCGACCAGGGTTAGTCAGCCCCAGCATTTT
TRBJ1-2 | . | TRBV28 | . | CASRRQGSDYGYTF | TGTGCCAGCAGAAGACAAGGGTCCGACTATGGCTACACCTTC
TRBJ2-7 | . | TRBV5-1 | TRBD2 | CASSGTSDSYEQYF | TGCGCCAGCAGCGGGACTAGCGACTCCTACGAGCAGTACTTC
TRBJ2-7 | . | TRBV5-1 | TRBD1 | CASSLSQATGSYEQYF | TGCGCCAGCAGCTTATCTCAGGCGACAGGGTCTTACGAGCAGTACTTC
TRBJ2-7 | once | TRBV28 | TRBD1 | CASIDGQGVFLTYEQYF | TGTGCCAGCATCGACGGACAGGGGGTATTTCTTACCTACGAGCAGTACTTC
TRBJ2-4 | . | TRBV5-3 | TRBD1 | CARSLWGQGIIQYF | TGTGCCAGAAGCTTGTGGGGACAGGGGATCATTCAGTACTTC
TRBJ2-6 | once | TRBV11-2 | . | CASSLLIGPGTGANVLTF | TGTGCCAGCAGCTTATTAATAGGGCCAGGGACTGGGGCCAACGTCCTGACTTTC
TRBJ2-7 | . | TRBV4-1 | TRBD1 | CASSRPGTGGYVEQYF | TGCGCCAGCAGCCGTCCGGGGACAGGGGGCTATGTTGAGCAGTACTTC
TRBJ2-7 | . | TRBV19 | . | CASSLKGGRAPYEQYF | TGTGCCAGTAGTCTTAAAGGGGGGAGGGCCCCCTACGAGCAGTACTTC